This T cell receptor beta chain came from a study of spatial heterogeneity in lung cancer. As to time point: sample taken at primary tumor resection. Sequencing of whole RNA from tumor, nontumor lung or frozen PBMC involved no sorting. This CDR3 has 13 amino acids. The V and J ends lost 0 bases and 9 bases respectively, with 10 bases between them. The germline V gene encodes CDR1 SGHRS and CDR2 YFSETQ. TCRdb itself ran the 5' RACE reads through MiXCR, one entry per CDR3 protein. The sample shows 11,000 or so distinct CDR3 sequences, roughly 15% of them seen only once. General observations from the study: For expanded intratumoral alpha and beta TCRs, counts tracked tumor mutation counts.

Note on this clonotype: Its antigen is currently unknown.

V gene TRBV5-1 combines with J gene TRBJ2-1; a weak D match, TRBD2 (5 bases). The TCR originated in a male donor with early-stage non-small cell lung cancer. This sample comprised lung tumor tissue, obtained at surgery. The CDR3 protein is CASSLVSGSEQFF. The CDR3 DNA sequence: TGCGCCAGCAGCTTGGTGAGTGGGAGTGAGCAGTTCTTC.